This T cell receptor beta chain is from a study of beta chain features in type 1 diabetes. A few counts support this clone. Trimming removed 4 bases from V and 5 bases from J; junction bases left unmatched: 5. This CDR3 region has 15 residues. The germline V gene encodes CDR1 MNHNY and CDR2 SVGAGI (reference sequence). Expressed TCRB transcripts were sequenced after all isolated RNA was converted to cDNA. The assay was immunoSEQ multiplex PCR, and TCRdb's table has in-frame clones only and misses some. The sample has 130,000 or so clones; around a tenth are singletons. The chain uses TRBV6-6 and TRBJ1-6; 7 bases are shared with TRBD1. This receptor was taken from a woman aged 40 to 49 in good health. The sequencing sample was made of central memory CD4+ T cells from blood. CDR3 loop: CASSLQGTDNSPLHF. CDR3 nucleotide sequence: TGTGCCAGCAGTTTACAAGGGACAGATAATTCACCCCTCCACTTT.